This TCR beta chain was identified during a study of blood T cell repertoires in COVID-19. Whole-study context: Samples representing acute and convalescent COVID-19 were sourced from the United States, Italy and Spain. T cells, B-cell-depleted T cells, or PBMCs supplied cDNA or gDNA.

Authors' processing steps: Scientists estimated how many nucleated cells there were by amplifying reference gene primers. Sequencing was performed with immunoSEQ multiplex PCR; in TCRdb, only in-frame clones are kept and a portion is missing. That table gives V, J and clone size, and the DNA gave D and trimming. Among about 150,000 clones listed, roughly four fifths were seen once. Trimming took 4 bases from V and 1 from J; bases not matched to a gene: 6. Germline lookup yields CDR1 SGHRS and CDR2 YFSETQ. This CDR3 is built from 16 residues. Sequenced: peripheral blood. The chain recombines TRBV5-1 with TRBJ2-2; 8 bases line up with TRBD1. This receptor was obtained from a human donor with acute or convalescent COVID-19. The donor label of this sample is uncertain. The CDR3 DNA sequence: TGCGCCAGCAGCCCGGAGACAGGGGTGAACACCGGGGAGCTGTTTTTT. This encodes CASSPETGVNTGELFF.